The 3 T cell receptor beta chains below were found in one sample sequenced in a study of post-analysis software for immune sequencing data. Findings and limits, study-wide: Higher frequency in patients than in controls was seen for about 5 TRBV segments, with TRBV5-6, TRBV5-1 and TRBV20-1 among them.

Presence of unique molecular identifiers characterized the TCR beta cDNA libraries. In TCRdb, the PCR reads were re-called with MiXCR into one record per CDR3 protein. The profile covers about 570,000 distinct CDR3 sequences, with around a third appearing a single time and around 6% taken by the ten largest. No antigen has been assigned to these receptors. The source material was blood. These receptors all come from a girl aged 2 to 17 with multiple sclerosis.

The chain carries TRBV6-1 and TRBJ2-6; 12 positions agree with TRBD1. The germline V gene encodes CDR1 MNHNS and CDR2 SASEGT. The CDR3 is 17 residues long. J lost 0 bases, V lost 7 bases, and 4 bases had no gene match. The CDR3 protein is CASKPGQGASGANVLTF. DNA of the CDR3: TGTGCCAGCAAACCGGGACAGGGGGCCTCTGGGGCCAACGTCCTGACTTTC.

This clonotype was observed a single time. The chain couples TRBV7-2 to TRBJ2-1; 8 bases fit TRBD1. Trimming cost V 5 bases and J 0 bases; bases outside gene matches: 12. This CDR3 has 18 amino acids. Germline CDR1 SGHTA, CDR2 FQGNSA. The CDR3 loop is CASSIAVRGPSSYNEQFF. In nucleotides, the CDR3 is TGTGCCAGCAGCATCGCAGTCAGGGGGCCTAGCTCCTACAATGAGCAGTTCTTC.

This clonotype was picked up a small number of times. This chain links TRBV5-1 with TRBJ2-7, with 7 bases lining up with TRBD1. The CDR3 runs to 15 residues. The germline gives CDR1 SGHRS, CDR2 YFSETQ. J was trimmed by 6 bases and V by 3 bases; bases with no gene match: 12. CDR3 nucleotides: TGCGCCAGCAGCTCGGCTTCCGGACAGGTTCCCGAGCAGTACTTC. This sequence encodes CASSSASGQVPEQYF.